This TCR beta chain emerged from a study of glioma-infiltrating T cells. Overall study findings and caveats: Tissue-blood divergence was below expectation in non-neoplastic patients, above in gliomas.

The iRepertoire nested amplicon-rescue multiplex PCR amplified TCR alpha and beta CDR3s from RNA. Input was about 85-450 ng of tissue mRNA or PBMC total RNA. TCRdb re-analysed the multiplex PCR reads in MiXCR, keeping a single row per CDR3 protein. The data show several thousand distinct CDR3 sequences, 35% to 50% seen once. On this clonotype itself: Its antigen remains unknown.

V dropped 5 bases and J dropped 4 bases, with 14 bases sitting between them. This CDR3 contains 14 residues. Looked up from germline, CDR1 is MNHEY and CDR2 is SMNVEV (reference sequence). This chain links TRBV27 with TRBJ1-1; no definite D call. Sequencing was carried out using glioma tissue, nonneoplastic brain tissue, or PBMCs (not recorded which). This sequence was found in a human donor with low-grade glioma or glioblastoma, undergoing nonglioma brain surgery, or in good health (not recorded which). For the CDR3, the DNA is TGTGCCAGCAGTGTTCTAGCGGGAGTCACTGAAGCTTTCTTT. As protein: CASSVLAGVTEAFF.